The 6 T cell receptor beta chains in this list originate from one sample, sequenced in a study of blood T cell repertoires in COVID-19. Profiling relied on immunoSEQ multiplex PCR, and the TCRdb table lists in-frame clones only, not all of them. The table has 25,000 to 35,000 clones, approximately 89% seen once. The sequencing sample was made of peripheral blood. These receptor sequences come from a man aged 80 or over with acute or convalescent COVID-19.

This chain joins TRBV7-8 and TRBJ1-5; 9 bases map to TRBD1. The ends lost 5 bases at V and 6 bases at J; junction bases unmatched: 8. Germline V gene data show CDR1 as SGHVS and CDR2 as FQNEAQ. The CDR3 has 15 residues. The CDR3 is CASSGFPGQGQPQHF. CDR3 in DNA: TGTGCCAGCAGCGGCTTTCCGGGACAGGGTCAGCCCCAGCATTTT.

The DNA for the CDR3 is TGTGCCAGCAGCGTATCCCTTACAAGCGGGGAGCTGTTTTTT. This sequence encodes CASSVSLTSGELFF. The chain couples TRBV9 to TRBJ2-2; D gene ambiguous. The germline V gene has CDR1 SGDLS and CDR2 YYNGEE. V was trimmed by 1 base and J by 7 bases, leaving 11 bases between them. The CDR3 extends over 14 amino acids.

The J gene is TRBJ2-2, the V gene TRBV7-6, with TRBD2 matching over 7 bases. Germline V CDR1 and CDR2: SGHVS, FNYEAQ. The junction had 11 bases not matched to a gene; V was cut back by 5 bases and J by 5 bases. There are 16 residues in the CDR3. The CDR3 region is CASSPPGTTRTGELFF. The CDR3 DNA reads TGTGCCAGCAGCCCCCCCGGGACTACAAGAACCGGGGAGCTGTTTTTT. The full variable domain, with the rest looked up from reference TRBV7-6 and TRBJ2-2, is GAGVSQSPRYKVTKRGQDVALRCDPISGHVSLYWYRQALGQGPEFLTYFNYEAQQDKSGLPNDRFSAERPEGSISTLTIQRTEQRDSAMYRCASSPPGTTRTGELFFGEGSRLTVL.

Here the CDR3 reads CAWNLLAGGFNEQFF. In DNA, the CDR3 is TGTGCCTGGAACCTGCTAGCGGGAGGGTTCAATGAGCAGTTCTTC. This chain links TRBV30 with TRBJ2-1; 12 positions match TRBD2. The germline V gene has CDR1 GTSNPN and CDR2 SVGIG (reference sequence). The CDR3 loop spans 15 amino acids. V trimming: 4 bases; J trimming: 6 bases; junction bases outside the gene matches: 7.

The V call is TRBV15, the J call TRBJ2-3, with 12 bases matching TRBD2. V lost 1 base, J lost 1 base, and 0 bases stayed unmatched. This CDR3 contains 16 residues. Germline loops: CDR1 LNHNV, CDR2 YYDKDF (reference sequence). The CDR3 here is CATSRGLAGGTDTQYF. The CDR3 coding sequence is TGTGCCACCAGCAGAGGACTAGCGGGAGGCACAGATACGCAGTATTTT.

This rearrangement joins TRBV18 to TRBJ1-5; D is uncertain. The CDR3 consists of 16 residues. V lost 0 bases and J lost 2, with 11 bases in between. Germline CDR1 and CDR2: KGHSH and LQKENI. The CDR3 DNA sequence: TGTGCCAGCTCACCACCTCCCGCGCGGGGCAATCAGCCCCAGCATTTT. Translation gives CASSPPPARGNQPQHF.